This section outlines one TCR beta chain sequence together with its context. Its antigen is currently unknown. This entry is derived from a study of beta chain features in type 1 diabetes. Study-wide findings and caveats: Insertions were fewer and deletions more numerous at VDJ junctions in type 1 diabetes patients. There was a moderate but significant shortening of TCRB CDR3s in all four CD4+ subsets of Type 1 diabetes patients. Across patients, naive, central memory and Treg TCRB repertoires exhibited apparently greater similarity than was observed across healthy donors.

Sorted cells reached over 95% purity in every population. Of the isolated RNA, all was reverse transcribed, and so the sequenced material was expressed TCRB transcripts. Only in-frame clones appear in the TCRdb table, and some are missing; sequencing was by immunoSEQ multiplex PCR. The sample carries under 950,000 clones, roughly 16% recorded once. Germline lookup yields CDR1 SGHRS and CDR2 YFSETQ. Trimming removed 3 bases at V and 1 base at J, with 10 bases between. The CDR3 consists of 14 residues. The receptor was isolated from a woman between 18 and 29 years old in good health. This chain joins TRBV5-1 and TRBJ1-1; D not certain. The sequenced material came from naive CD4+ T cells from blood. CDR3 residues: CASSWGGANTEAFF. CDR3 nucleotides: TGCGCCAGCAGCTGGGGAGGAGCGAACACTGAAGCTTTCTTT.